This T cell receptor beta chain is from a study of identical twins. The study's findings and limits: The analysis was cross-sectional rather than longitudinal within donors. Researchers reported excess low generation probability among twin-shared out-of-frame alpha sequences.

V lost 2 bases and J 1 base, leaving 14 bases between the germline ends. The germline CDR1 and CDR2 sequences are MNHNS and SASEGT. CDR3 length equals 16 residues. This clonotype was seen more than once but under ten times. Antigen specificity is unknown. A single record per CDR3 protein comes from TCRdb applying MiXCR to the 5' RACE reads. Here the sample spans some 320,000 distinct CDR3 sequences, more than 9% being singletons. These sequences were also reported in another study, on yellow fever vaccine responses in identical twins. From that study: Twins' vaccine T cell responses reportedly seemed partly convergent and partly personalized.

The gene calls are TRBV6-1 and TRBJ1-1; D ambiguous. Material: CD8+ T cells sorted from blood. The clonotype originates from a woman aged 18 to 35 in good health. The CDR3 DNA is TGTGCCAGCAGTGAATGGCTCGTTATTACGAACACTGAAGCTTTCTTT. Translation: CASSEWLVITNTEAFF.